A selection of T cell receptor beta chains follows, all from one sample in a study of T cell responses to AZD1222 COVID-19 vaccine. Profiled with immunoSEQ multiplex PCR; TCRdb holds only in-frame clones, not every one. This sample yields about 120,000 clones, of which around 87% are seen a single time; approximately 1.1% belongs to the top ten. The specimen was peripheral blood, collected on day 0 of AZD1222 vaccination. Source of these receptors: an adult in good health. CDR3s include the opening cysteine and the closing phenylalanine or tryptophan. Each record gives: V gene, D gene, clone size, J gene, CDR3 DNA, CDR3 protein. A D gene is named only where the DNA matches it firmly. Part of the rows lack a size; the others show once, few, many or a class for expanded clones.

v_gene: TRBV5-1; d_gene: TRBD2; abundance: .; j_gene: TRBJ2-1; CDR3nt: TGCGCCAGCAGCTTTGGACTAGCGGGGCTTAACAATGAGCAGTTCTTC; CDR3aa: CASSFGLAGLNNEQFF
v_gene: TRBV11-2; d_gene: .; abundance: .; j_gene: TRBJ2-5; CDR3nt: TGTGCCAGCAGCTTAGGGCACCGGGGAATTCAAGAGACCCAGTACTTC; CDR3aa: CASSLGHRGIQETQYF
v_gene: TRBV7-8; d_gene: .; abundance: .; j_gene: TRBJ1-2; CDR3nt: TGTGCCAGCAGCTTAGGTCTCGAGGGAGGCTACACCTTC; CDR3aa: CASSLGLEGGYTF
v_gene: TRBV10-3; d_gene: .; abundance: .; j_gene: TRBJ1-4; CDR3nt: TGTGCCATCAGTGATACGGGACATTCAACTAATGAAAAACTGTTTTTT; CDR3aa: CAISDTGHSTNEKLFF
v_gene: TRBV18; d_gene: .; abundance: once; j_gene: TRBJ2-1; CDR3nt: TGTGCCAGCTCAGACCGGGACACGAGCTCCTACAATGAGCAGTTCTTC; CDR3aa: CASSDRDTSSYNEQFF
v_gene: TRBV12-5; d_gene: .; abundance: .; j_gene: TRBJ2-3; CDR3nt: TGTGCTAGTGGTTTGTTCGGGGGAGAGTATTTT; CDR3aa: CASGLFGGEYF
v_gene: TRBV11-2; d_gene: .; abundance: .; j_gene: TRBJ1-2; CDR3nt: TGTGCCAGCAGCTTAGAGGCTTATTCACCCTATGGCTACACCTTC; CDR3aa: CASSLEAYSPYGYTF
v_gene: TRBV6-5; d_gene: TRBD2; abundance: .; j_gene: TRBJ2-1; CDR3nt: TGTGCCAGCAGAAGGACTAGCGGGGGGGCCTTTGAGCAGTTCTTC; CDR3aa: CASRRTSGGAFEQFF
v_gene: TRBV15; d_gene: TRBD1; abundance: .; j_gene: TRBJ1-2; CDR3nt: TGTGCCACCAGCGCACAGGGGGAGAATGGCTACACCTTC; CDR3aa: CATSAQGENGYTF
v_gene: TRBV6-5; d_gene: TRBD1; abundance: few; j_gene: TRBJ1-5; CDR3nt: TGTGCCAGCAGCTTCGGGACAGCGGGTAGTCAGCCCCAGCATTTT; CDR3aa: CASSFGTAGSQPQHF
v_gene: TRBV21-1; d_gene: .; abundance: .; j_gene: TRBJ2-1; CDR3nt: TGTGCCCAGCTGGTTAGGCAGTTCTTC; CDR3aa: CAQLVRQFF
v_gene: TRBV7-9; d_gene: TRBD1; abundance: .; j_gene: TRBJ1-2; CDR3nt: TGTGCCAGCAGCCAGCTTGCAACCCGCGTCGGGACAGGCTATGGCTACACCTTC; CDR3aa: CASSQLATRVGTGYGYTF
v_gene: TRBV7-9; d_gene: .; abundance: .; j_gene: TRBJ1-4; CDR3nt: TGTGCCAGCAGCTCCAGTGGCAGTGGGACTAATGAAAAACTGTTTTTT; CDR3aa: CASSSSGSGTNEKLFF
v_gene: TRBV3-1/TRBV3-2; d_gene: TRBD2; abundance: .; j_gene: TRBJ2-7; CDR3nt: TGTGCCAGCAGCCAAGTTCAGACTAGCGGGGGCGTGAAGTACTTC; CDR3aa: CASSQVQTSGGVKYF
v_gene: TRBV6-5; d_gene: TRBD1; abundance: .; j_gene: TRBJ2-2; CDR3nt: TGTGCCAGCATCGGGCAGGGGGCCTATACCGGGGAGCTGTTTTTT; CDR3aa: CASIGQGAYTGELFF
v_gene: TRBV6-5; d_gene: .; abundance: few; j_gene: TRBJ2-3; CDR3nt: TGTGCCAGCCGGAAGGAGAGCACAGATACGCAGTATTTT; CDR3aa: CASRKESTDTQYF
v_gene: TRBV3-1/TRBV3-2; d_gene: .; abundance: .; j_gene: TRBJ1-3; CDR3nt: TGTGCCAGCACCCGAAGAGGGGCCGGAAACACCATATATTTT; CDR3aa: CASTRRGAGNTIYF
v_gene: TRBV6-5; d_gene: .; abundance: .; j_gene: TRBJ1-1; CDR3nt: TGTGCCAGCAGTAAACAGGTGAACACTGAAGCTTTCTTT; CDR3aa: CASSKQVNTEAFF
v_gene: TRBV11-2; d_gene: TRBD2; abundance: few; j_gene: TRBJ2-7; CDR3nt: TGTGCCAGCAGGGATATCCGGGGACTAGCTGGAGAGCAGTACTTC; CDR3aa: CASRDIRGLAGEQYF
v_gene: TRBV25-1; d_gene: TRBD1; abundance: .; j_gene: TRBJ1-5; CDR3nt: TGTGCCAGCAGTGAGGGACAGGAGGTTAATCAGCCCCAGCATTTT; CDR3aa: CASSEGQEVNQPQHF
v_gene: TRBV7-9; d_gene: .; abundance: .; j_gene: TRBJ2-5; CDR3nt: TGTGCCAGCAGCGGCAGGACGGAAGAGACCCAGTACTTC; CDR3aa: CASSGRTEETQYF
v_gene: TRBV24-1; d_gene: TRBD1; abundance: .; j_gene: TRBJ2-5; CDR3nt: TGTGCCAGGGGGCGGGGACAGGACCAAGAGACCCAGTACTTC; CDR3aa: CARGRGQDQETQYF
v_gene: TRBV5-4; d_gene: TRBD1; abundance: .; j_gene: TRBJ2-6; CDR3nt: TGTGCCAGCAGCTTGGCTCCCGGGACAGGGTTACGTGGTGGGGCCAACGTCCTGACTTTC; CDR3aa: CASSLAPGTGLRGGANVLTF
v_gene: TRBV6-1; d_gene: .; abundance: .; j_gene: TRBJ2-2; CDR3nt: TGTGCCAGCAGTGAACAGGGCTGGACCGGGGAGCTGTTTTTT; CDR3aa: CASSEQGWTGELFF
v_gene: TRBV5-5; d_gene: TRBD1; abundance: .; j_gene: TRBJ2-2; CDR3nt: TGTGCCAGCAGCTCAGCAACCGGGACAGGGGGCCCCGGGGAGCTGTTTTTT; CDR3aa: CASSSATGTGGPGELFF
v_gene: TRBV18; d_gene: TRBD1; abundance: .; j_gene: TRBJ2-7; CDR3nt: TGTGCCAGCTCACAGTTGCCCGGGACAGGGGATTACGAGCAGTACTTC; CDR3aa: CASSQLPGTGDYEQYF
v_gene: TRBV6-4; d_gene: .; abundance: .; j_gene: TRBJ1-3; CDR3nt: TGTGCCAGCAGAGACAGCCCTACCTCCGGAAACACCATATATTTT; CDR3aa: CASRDSPTSGNTIYF
v_gene: TRBV6-5; d_gene: .; abundance: .; j_gene: TRBJ2-7; CDR3nt: TGTGCCAGCAGTTCTCGGACTACCGAGCAGTACTTC; CDR3aa: CASSSRTTEQYF
v_gene: TRBV4-1; d_gene: .; abundance: .; j_gene: TRBJ2-7; CDR3nt: TGCGCCAGCAGTTTCCCACCCTACGAGCAGTACTTC; CDR3aa: CASSFPPYEQYF
v_gene: TRBV18; d_gene: .; abundance: .; j_gene: TRBJ1-1; CDR3nt: TGTGCCAGCTCACCATCTTCGACAACAGGGTGGGCTTTCTTT; CDR3aa: CASSPSSTTGWAFF
v_gene: TRBV2; d_gene: .; abundance: few; j_gene: TRBJ1-5; CDR3nt: TGTGCCAGCCGGCGGGAAACCCAGCCCCAGCATTTT; CDR3aa: CASRRETQPQHF
v_gene: TRBV2; d_gene: .; abundance: few; j_gene: TRBJ1-2; CDR3nt: TGTGCCAGCAGGATCCGTGGGACGGAGTATGGCTACACCTTC; CDR3aa: CASRIRGTEYGYTF
v_gene: TRBV2; d_gene: .; abundance: .; j_gene: TRBJ1-5; CDR3nt: TGTGCCAGCAGTGAAGGAGCGGTAGGTCAGCCCCAGCATTTT; CDR3aa: CASSEGAVGQPQHF
v_gene: TRBV28; d_gene: TRBD1; abundance: .; j_gene: TRBJ2-7; CDR3nt: TGTGCCAGCAGTGGGTCCGGGACAGCGGCCTACGAGCAGTACTTC; CDR3aa: CASSGSGTAAYEQYF
v_gene: TRBV28; d_gene: .; abundance: .; j_gene: TRBJ1-5; CDR3nt: TGTGCCAGCAACGGCGCTCGGGAGCCCCAGCATTTT; CDR3aa: CASNGAREPQHF
v_gene: TRBV7-9; d_gene: .; abundance: .; j_gene: TRBJ2-7; CDR3nt: TGTGCCAGCAGCCTCGCAGGGGCCCACGAGCAGTACTTC; CDR3aa: CASSLAGAHEQYF
v_gene: TRBV7-2; d_gene: .; abundance: .; j_gene: TRBJ1-3; CDR3nt: TGTGCCAGCAGCTTATCAGGGACTGGAAACACCATATATTTT; CDR3aa: CASSLSGTGNTIYF
v_gene: TRBV2; d_gene: TRBD2; abundance: .; j_gene: TRBJ2-7; CDR3nt: TGTGCCAGCAGTGTTAGCGGGGCTTCCTACGAGCAGTACTTC; CDR3aa: CASSVSGASYEQYF
v_gene: TRBV6-2/TRBV6-3; d_gene: .; abundance: .; j_gene: TRBJ2-5; CDR3nt: TGTGCCAGCAGTTCCCTCCCCGGTTCTGACGAAGAGACCCAGTACTTC; CDR3aa: CASSSLPGSDEETQYF
v_gene: TRBV7-8; d_gene: .; abundance: .; j_gene: TRBJ1-2; CDR3nt: TGTGCCAGCAGCTTAGGGGGATCCTATGGCTACACCTTC; CDR3aa: CASSLGGSYGYTF
v_gene: TRBV3-1/TRBV3-2; d_gene: TRBD2; abundance: .; j_gene: TRBJ2-7; CDR3nt: TGTGCCAGCAGCCAAGAAAACACTAGCGGGGGATGGGAGCAGTACTTC; CDR3aa: CASSQENTSGGWEQYF
v_gene: TRBV18; d_gene: .; abundance: .; j_gene: TRBJ2-7; CDR3nt: TGTGCCAGCTCAGCATATAACTACGAGCAGTACTTC; CDR3aa: CASSAYNYEQYF
v_gene: TRBV6-5; d_gene: .; abundance: few; j_gene: TRBJ1-1; CDR3nt: TGTGCCAGCAGCCCCGGGACTACGACTGAAGCTTTCTTT; CDR3aa: CASSPGTTTEAFF